This TCR beta chain was recorded in a study of CD8+ T cells in alopecia areata. Study background: The share of scalp area affected provided the severity score for treated patients. Study-level points and caveats: TCRs were shared less clearly across patients than in mice, possibly for HLA-related reasons.

The CDR3 sequence is 14 residues long. The germline gives CDR1 MNHEY, CDR2 SVGAGI. J was trimmed by 7 bases and V by 5 bases; bases with no gene match: 7. Extraction of RNA preceded its reverse transcription into cDNA, which served as the sequencing template. TCRdb's copy holds only in-frame clones and misses some; the assay was immunoSEQ multiplex PCR. The table has roughly 200,000 clones, around half seen once. As for treatment: oral pan-JAK inhibitor, 5-10 mg twice daily. With respect to this clone: Its antigen is unidentified.

The sequencing used CD8+ T cells sorted from blood, collected at week 24, from a patient treated with tofacitinib. This TCR came from a human donor with alopecia areata. The chain couples TRBV6-5 to TRBJ1-1; 10 bases agree with TRBD1. The CDR3 sequence: CASSIDRGLGEAFF. DNA for the CDR3: TGTGCCAGCAGTATCGACAGGGGGCTGGGTGAAGCTTTCTTT.